These T cell receptor beta chains were read from a single sample in a study of beta chain features in type 1 diabetes. The data were produced by immunoSEQ multiplex PCR, yet TCRdb's version contains in-frame clones alone and is incomplete. Of about 650,000 clones listed, roughly an eighth are singletons. The specimen was naive CD4+ T cells from blood. Receptors were obtained from a man between 25 and 39 years old with type 1 diabetes. CDR3s include the opening cysteine and the closing phenylalanine or tryptophan. D genes are given only for firm matches. A clone size is listed for some rows: how often the clone was seen (once, few, many), or a class if it is expanded.

CDR3nt: TGTGCCAGCACCCCGCGGGGACTCACCGGCGGGGAGCTGTTTTTT; CDR3aa: CASTPRGLTGGELFF; abundance: few; v_gene: TRBV7-2; d_gene: .; j_gene: TRBJ2-2
CDR3nt: TGTGCCAGCAGCCCACAGGGGTCGATGAACACTGAAGCTTTCTTT; CDR3aa: CASSPQGSMNTEAFF; abundance: few; v_gene: TRBV7-9; d_gene: TRBD1; j_gene: TRBJ1-1
CDR3nt: TGTGCCAGCAGTGAACCGAGCGGGGGGCAAGAGACCCAGTACTTC; CDR3aa: CASSEPSGGQETQYF; abundance: few; v_gene: TRBV25-1; d_gene: TRBD2; j_gene: TRBJ2-5
CDR3nt: TGCGCCAGCAGCAGGCTGGGCGAAGAGACCCAGTACTTC; CDR3aa: CASSRLGEETQYF; abundance: few; v_gene: TRBV10-1; d_gene: .; j_gene: TRBJ2-5
CDR3nt: TGTGCCAGCAGCGTAAAACCGAACACTGAAGCTTTCTTT; CDR3aa: CASSVKPNTEAFF; abundance: .; v_gene: TRBV9; d_gene: .; j_gene: TRBJ1-1
CDR3nt: TGTGCCAGCAGTTTACTAGGGAACAGCAATCAGCCCCAGCATTTT; CDR3aa: CASSLLGNSNQPQHF; abundance: .; v_gene: TRBV27; d_gene: .; j_gene: TRBJ1-5
CDR3nt: TGTGCCATCAGTGACGCAGGGTACTATGGCTACACCTTC; CDR3aa: CAISDAGYYGYTF; abundance: .; v_gene: TRBV10-3; d_gene: .; j_gene: TRBJ1-2
CDR3nt: TGTGCCAGCAGTGAATTGGGACAGGGTGGGGGATCCTACGAGCAGTACTTC; CDR3aa: CASSELGQGGGSYEQYF; abundance: .; v_gene: TRBV25-1; d_gene: TRBD1; j_gene: TRBJ2-7
CDR3nt: TGTGCCAGCACAGGACAGGGATACGAAAAACTGTTTTTT; CDR3aa: CASTGQGYEKLFF; abundance: .; v_gene: TRBV25-1; d_gene: TRBD1; j_gene: TRBJ1-4
CDR3nt: TGTGCCAGCAGCCCCGGGACGGCAACCCGCTATGGCTACACCTTC; CDR3aa: CASSPGTATRYGYTF; abundance: few; v_gene: TRBV4-2; d_gene: .; j_gene: TRBJ1-2
CDR3nt: TGTGCCAGCAGCTCCCACATGAGGGTTACTGAAGCTTTCTTT; CDR3aa: CASSSHMRVTEAFF; abundance: few; v_gene: TRBV7-9; d_gene: .; j_gene: TRBJ1-1
CDR3nt: TGCAGCGTTGATTGGTCAGGAGGCACAGATACGCAGTATTTT; CDR3aa: CSVDWSGGTDTQYF; abundance: few; v_gene: TRBV29-1; d_gene: .; j_gene: TRBJ2-3
CDR3nt: TGTGCCAGCAGCGTTAGTGAGGCTGGGGCCAACGTCCTGACTTTC; CDR3aa: CASSVSEAGANVLTF; abundance: .; v_gene: TRBV13; d_gene: .; j_gene: TRBJ2-6
CDR3nt: TGTGCCAGCAGTTTTGTTGCGGGGGCTCGAGATACGCAGTATTTT; CDR3aa: CASSFVAGARDTQYF; abundance: .; v_gene: TRBV27; d_gene: .; j_gene: TRBJ2-3
CDR3nt: TGCGCCAGCAGCCCCAGGACGGACTCCTACAATGAGCAGTTCTTC; CDR3aa: CASSPRTDSYNEQFF; abundance: .; v_gene: TRBV5-1; d_gene: .; j_gene: TRBJ2-1
CDR3nt: TGTGCCATCAGTACCCGGACTAGCGGGGGCACAGATACGCAGTATTTT; CDR3aa: CAISTRTSGGTDTQYF; abundance: .; v_gene: TRBV10-3; d_gene: TRBD2; j_gene: TRBJ2-3
CDR3nt: TGTGCCAGCACAGGGGACACCGGGGAGCTGTTTTTT; CDR3aa: CASTGDTGELFF; abundance: .; v_gene: TRBV28; d_gene: .; j_gene: TRBJ2-2
CDR3nt: TGTGCCAGCAGCTTTCTGGGTGAGGACGAGCAGTACTTC; CDR3aa: CASSFLGEDEQYF; abundance: .; v_gene: TRBV7-9; d_gene: .; j_gene: TRBJ2-7
CDR3nt: TGTGCCAGCAGACTGACTAGCGGGGCGAACACAGATACGCAGTATTTT; CDR3aa: CASRLTSGANTDTQYF; abundance: few; v_gene: TRBV5-4; d_gene: TRBD2; j_gene: TRBJ2-3
CDR3nt: TGCGCCAGCAGCACCGGACAGGGTGGTCAGCCCCAGCATTTT; CDR3aa: CASSTGQGGQPQHF; abundance: few; v_gene: TRBV5-1; d_gene: TRBD1; j_gene: TRBJ1-5
CDR3nt: TGTGCCAGCAGCCAGGCCATGAGGGGGGAGCTGTTTTTT; CDR3aa: CASSQAMRGELFF; abundance: .; v_gene: TRBV7-9; d_gene: .; j_gene: TRBJ2-2
CDR3nt: TGCAGCGTTGGGCCTGGCGACTATGGCTACACCTTC; CDR3aa: CSVGPGDYGYTF; abundance: few; v_gene: TRBV29-1; d_gene: .; j_gene: TRBJ1-2
CDR3nt: TGTGCCAGCAGTGAAGTCGGGGGCACTGAAGCTTTCTTT; CDR3aa: CASSEVGGTEAFF; abundance: .; v_gene: TRBV6-1; d_gene: .; j_gene: TRBJ1-1
CDR3nt: TGCAGCGTCCGACGGACACCTGGAAACACCATATATTTT; CDR3aa: CSVRRTPGNTIYF; abundance: .; v_gene: TRBV29-1; d_gene: .; j_gene: TRBJ1-3
CDR3nt: TGTGCCAGCAGCTTAGTTCCCGGGGGATCCTATGGCTACACCTTC; CDR3aa: CASSLVPGGSYGYTF; abundance: .; v_gene: TRBV7-9; d_gene: .; j_gene: TRBJ1-2
CDR3nt: TGCGCCAGCAGCCAAGGAGGCAGGGGAAGCGGCTACACCTTC; CDR3aa: CASSQGGRGSGYTF; abundance: .; v_gene: TRBV4-3; d_gene: .; j_gene: TRBJ1-2
CDR3nt: TGTGCCATCAGTGAGCTGACAGGTGTATCCGTTGATGACTACACCTTC; CDR3aa: CAISELTGVSVDDYTF; abundance: .; v_gene: TRBV10-3; d_gene: .; j_gene: TRBJ1-2
CDR3nt: TGCGCCAGCAGCTTCGGGGCGCCCTCTGGAAACACCATATATTTT; CDR3aa: CASSFGAPSGNTIYF; abundance: few; v_gene: TRBV5-1; d_gene: .; j_gene: TRBJ1-3
CDR3nt: TGTGCCATCTCTAGGCCTCCCTCAGATACGCAGTATTTT; CDR3aa: CAISRPPSDTQYF; abundance: .; v_gene: TRBV6-5; d_gene: .; j_gene: TRBJ2-3
CDR3nt: TGTGCCAGCAGCTTGGGAGGAATTAATCCCTTACTTAACTATGGCTACACCTTC; CDR3aa: CASSLGGINPLLNYGYTF; abundance: .; v_gene: TRBV5-4; d_gene: .; j_gene: TRBJ1-2
CDR3nt: TGTGCCAGCCGAGGTCGCTGGACAGGGGCACAAGAGACCCAGTACTTC; CDR3aa: CASRGRWTGAQETQYF; abundance: few; v_gene: TRBV6-6; d_gene: TRBD1; j_gene: TRBJ2-5
CDR3nt: TGTGCCAGCTCTGACAGGGGCCAAGAGACCCAGTACTTC; CDR3aa: CASSDRGQETQYF; abundance: .; v_gene: TRBV18; d_gene: TRBD1; j_gene: TRBJ2-5
CDR3nt: TGTGCCAGCGTCGTAGGATTAGGTTCTCAGCCCCAGCATTTT; CDR3aa: CASVVGLGSQPQHF; abundance: few; v_gene: TRBV28; d_gene: .; j_gene: TRBJ1-5
CDR3nt: TGTGCCTGGAGCGCCGGGACAGTTAGCAATCAGCCCCAGCATTTT; CDR3aa: CAWSAGTVSNQPQHF; abundance: .; v_gene: TRBV30; d_gene: TRBD1; j_gene: TRBJ1-5
CDR3nt: TGTGCCAGCAGCCCCGATTCGGCCAAAAACATTCAGTACTTC; CDR3aa: CASSPDSAKNIQYF; abundance: .; v_gene: TRBV5-4; d_gene: .; j_gene: TRBJ2-4
CDR3nt: TGTGCCATCGCATTCCGGGAAGAGAATTCACCCCTCCACTTT; CDR3aa: CAIAFREENSPLHF; abundance: .; v_gene: TRBV10-3; d_gene: .; j_gene: TRBJ1-6
CDR3nt: TGTGCCTGGAACTCCGAGCTGGGACACGGGGAGGGGGATACGCAGTATTTT; CDR3aa: CAWNSELGHGEGDTQYF; abundance: .; v_gene: TRBV30; d_gene: .; j_gene: TRBJ2-3
CDR3nt: TGCGCCAGCAGCTCGGGACTAGCGGATGGCACAGATACGCAGTATTTT; CDR3aa: CASSSGLADGTDTQYF; abundance: few; v_gene: TRBV5-1; d_gene: TRBD2; j_gene: TRBJ2-3
CDR3nt: TGTGCCAGCAGCGTGGTTGAGAGGGAGGCCTACGAGCAGTACTTC; CDR3aa: CASSVVEREAYEQYF; abundance: .; v_gene: TRBV2; d_gene: .; j_gene: TRBJ2-7
CDR3nt: TGTGCCAGCAGCACTCGGACAGGGAACACCGGGGAGCTGTTTTTT; CDR3aa: CASSTRTGNTGELFF; abundance: few; v_gene: TRBV9; d_gene: TRBD1; j_gene: TRBJ2-2
CDR3nt: TGTGCCAGCAGCGGGCGGACAGGAACCTACAATGAGCAGTTCTTC; CDR3aa: CASSGRTGTYNEQFF; abundance: few; v_gene: TRBV7-9; d_gene: TRBD1; j_gene: TRBJ2-1
CDR3nt: TGTGCCAGCTTGCGGGGGAGCACAGATACGCAGTATTTT; CDR3aa: CASLRGSTDTQYF; abundance: few; v_gene: TRBV7-9; d_gene: TRBD2; j_gene: TRBJ2-3
CDR3nt: TGCAGCGTTGGTCAGCGTTCCCCAATCTACGAGCAGTACTTC; CDR3aa: CSVGQRSPIYEQYF; abundance: .; v_gene: TRBV29-1; d_gene: .; j_gene: TRBJ2-7
CDR3nt: TGTGCCAGCAGCGTAGGAATCGGGACTAGCGTTGAAGAGACCCAGTACTTC; CDR3aa: CASSVGIGTSVEETQYF; abundance: .; v_gene: TRBV9; d_gene: TRBD2; j_gene: TRBJ2-5
CDR3nt: TGCAGCGTTAAAATTCAGGGGGCCTATCAGAATAATGAAAAACTGTTTTTT; CDR3aa: CSVKIQGAYQNNEKLFF; abundance: .; v_gene: TRBV29-1; d_gene: TRBD1; j_gene: TRBJ1-4
CDR3nt: TGTGCCAGCATGAGGGAGGCGAACACCGGGGAGCTGTTTTTT; CDR3aa: CASMREANTGELFF; abundance: .; v_gene: TRBV27; d_gene: .; j_gene: TRBJ2-2
CDR3nt: TGTGCCAGCAGCTTGAGGGCAGCGTCTGACTCACATAACTATGGCTACACCTTC; CDR3aa: CASSLRAASDSHNYGYTF; abundance: .; v_gene: TRBV5-8; d_gene: .; j_gene: TRBJ1-2
CDR3nt: TGTGCCAGCAGTTACGATTGGGACAACACTGAAGCTTTCTTT; CDR3aa: CASSYDWDNTEAFF; abundance: .; v_gene: TRBV6-5; d_gene: .; j_gene: TRBJ1-1
CDR3nt: TGTGCCAGCAGCCTCCCTGAGGGGCAAGAGACCCAGTACTTC; CDR3aa: CASSLPEGQETQYF; abundance: few; v_gene: TRBV7-8; d_gene: .; j_gene: TRBJ2-5
CDR3nt: TGTGCCAGCTCACCAGCGGCAGATACCTCCTACGAGCAGTACTTC; CDR3aa: CASSPAADTSYEQYF; abundance: .; v_gene: TRBV18; d_gene: .; j_gene: TRBJ2-7
CDR3nt: TGTGCCAGCAGTGAAGAGGAGACCCAGTACTTC; CDR3aa: CASSEEETQYF; abundance: few; v_gene: TRBV6-1; d_gene: .; j_gene: TRBJ2-5
CDR3nt: TGCGCCAGCAGCTTCCGCGCAGGGTCTAGAACAGATACGCAGTATTTT; CDR3aa: CASSFRAGSRTDTQYF; abundance: few; v_gene: TRBV5-1; d_gene: .; j_gene: TRBJ2-3
CDR3nt: TGCGCCAGCAGGGGTGCGGGGTATAATGAGCAGTTCTTC; CDR3aa: CASRGAGYNEQFF; abundance: few; v_gene: TRBV5-1; d_gene: .; j_gene: TRBJ2-1